Each of the 32 T cell receptor beta chains below was sequenced from the same sample in a study of blood T cells in healthy people across ages. A second PCR, run for roughly 7 to 11 cycles, used a sample-barcoded 5' primer plus a J-beta primer mix. TCRdb re-analysed the 5' RACE reads in MiXCR, keeping a single row per CDR3 protein. Among over 1,200,000 distinct CDR3 sequences listed, around 55% were seen once. The specimen was blood. The receptors come from a man younger than 30 in good health.

This chain joins TRBV20-1 and TRBJ2-1, with TRBD2 matching over 10 bases. This CDR3 is 19 amino acids long. Germline values: CDR1 DFQATT, CDR2 SNEGSKA (reference sequence). The trim removed 6 bases at V and 3 bases at J, leaving 20 bases unmatched. In DNA, the CDR3 is TGCAGTGCACGCGAGGGGGGAGCGGGAGGGCCCTCGAACTACAATGAGCAGTTCTTC. Protein: CSAREGGAGGPSNYNEQFF.

In this sample, this clonotype turned up a few times. This chain connects TRBV29-1 to TRBJ2-7; unclear D gene. Germline V gene data show CDR1 as SQVTM and CDR2 as ANQGSEA. V gave up 4 bases and J gave up 3 bases, with 10 bases separating them. This CDR3 comprises 12 residues. The CDR3 DNA follows: TGCAGCGTTGTAAACAACCACTACGAGCAGTACTTC. The encoded protein is CSVVNNHYEQYF.

The chain uses TRBV6-2 or TRBV6-3 and TRBJ1-2, with 8 bases that match TRBD1. Looked up from germline, CDR1 is MNHEY and CDR2 is SVGEGT. J gave up 5 bases and V 2 bases, and 13 bases lay outside the gene matches. This CDR3 has 17 amino acids. The CDR3 reads CASSYNAARQGLYGYTF. As DNA, the CDR3 is TGTGCCAGCAGTTACAACGCCGCCCGACAGGGGTTGTATGGCTACACCTTC.

For the CDR3, the DNA is TGTGCCATTATGCGGGCCTACAATGAGCAGTACTTC. It yields the protein CAIMRAYNEQYF. The chain has TRBV10-3 and TRBJ2-5; perhaps TRBD2 as D (5 bases). Trimming cost V 9 bases and J 11 bases, with 19 bases left between them. The CDR3 is 12 residues long. Germline CDR1 and CDR2: ENHRY and SYGVKD.

There are a few counts of this clonotype. CDR3 loop: CASSVGAGTGINYGYTF. The CDR3 DNA reads as TGTGCCAGCAGCGTAGGCGCCGGGACAGGGATTAACTATGGCTACACCTTC. The V call is TRBV9, the J call TRBJ1-2; 9 bases align to TRBD1. The CDR3 consists of 17 residues. J was trimmed by 1 base and V by 0 bases; bases with no gene match: 7. Germline CDR1 SGDLS, CDR2 YYNGEE.

Only one count was recorded for this clonotype. This chain connects TRBV6-1 to TRBJ2-5; 11 bases fit TRBD1. Germline V gives CDR1 MNHNS, CDR2 SASEGT. The CDR3 runs to 17 residues. V lost 6 bases and J lost 2; bases outside the gene matches: 11. This chain's CDR3 is CASSKTAGQGGQETQYF. The CDR3 nucleotides are TGTGCCAGCAGCAAGACCGCGGGACAGGGGGGACAAGAGACCCAGTACTTC.

This chain joins TRBV20-1 and TRBJ2-1; 8 bases fit TRBD2. V lost 4 bases and J lost 5; bases outside the gene matches: 7. Germline V gene data show CDR1 as DFQATT and CDR2 as SNEGSKA (reference sequence). This CDR3 region has 14 residues. In DNA, the CDR3 is TGCAGTGCTAACGGGGGGGCCTTTCACAATGAGCAGTTCTTC. Its protein is CSANGGAFHNEQFF.

This clonotype has only a few counts. This chain connects TRBV2 to TRBJ1-4, with 8 bases fitting TRBD1. CDR1 SNHLY and CDR2 FYNNEI come from the germline V gene. The CDR3 has 14 residues. Losses at the gene ends were 6 bases for V and 3 bases for J; bases not matched to a gene: 3. The CDR3 DNA reads as TGTGCCAGCAGGGACAGGGCGGCTAATGAAAAACTGTTTTTT. It yields the protein CASRDRAANEKLFF. Looking up the rest from reference TRBV2 and TRBJ1-4 gives the full variable domain: EPEVTQTPSHQVTQMGQEVILRCVPISNHLYFYWYRQILGQKVEFLVSFYNNEISEKSEIFDDQFSVERPDGSNFTLKIRSTKLEDSAMYFCASRDRAANEKLFFGSGTQLSVL.

The V call is TRBV20-1, the J call TRBJ2-2; no firm D call. Germline V gene data show CDR1 as DFQATT and CDR2 as SNEGSKA (reference sequence). V lost 3 bases and J lost 3, with 8 bases in between. The CDR3 consists of 13 residues. The CDR3 DNA sequence: TGCAGTGCTAGGGACCTCTACACCGGGGAGCTGTTTTTT. Amino acids: CSARDLYTGELFF.

This clonotype was counted a few times. The rearrangement joins TRBV29-1 to TRBJ2-5, with D possibly being TRBD2 (6 bases). Trimming cost V 3 bases and J 3 bases, with 8 bases left between them. Germline CDR1 is SQVTM and CDR2 is ANQGSEA. The CDR3 runs 12 residues. The CDR3 region has the DNA TGCAGCGTTGAGCCGGGAGAAGAGACCCAGTACTTC. It codes for CSVEPGEETQYF.

J is TRBJ2-7 and V is TRBV5-1; tentative D call: TRBD1 (5 bases). The CDR3 loop spans 15 amino acids. Germline assignment: CDR1 SGHRS and CDR2 YFSETQ. Trimming removed 5 bases from V and 0 bases from J, with 15 bases in between. CDR3 loop: CASRSIYRSSYEQYF. DNA for the CDR3: TGCGCCAGCAGATCCATATACAGGAGCTCCTACGAGCAGTACTTC.

The chain combines TRBV4-1 with TRBJ2-7; 9 nucleotides align to TRBD2. Trimming removed 3 bases from V and 4 bases from J; junction bases left unmatched: 7. From germline, CDR1 is MGHRA and CDR2 YSYEKL. There are 15 residues in the CDR3. The CDR3 loop reads CASSHPISGGYEQYF. CDR3 coding DNA: TGCGCCAGCAGCCACCCCATTAGCGGGGGATACGAGCAGTACTTC.

This clonotype has just a few counts. This chain links TRBV10-3 with TRBJ2-5, with D maybe TRBD2 (5 bases). The CDR3 is 13 residues long. V was trimmed by 7 bases and J by 3 bases, leaving 12 bases between them. The germline CDR1 and CDR2 sequences are ENHRY and SYGVKD. The CDR3 protein is CAITKTAEETQYF. The CDR3 DNA is TGTGCCATCACCAAAACAGCGGAAGAGACCCAGTACTTC.

The chain recombines TRBV6-1 with TRBJ1-2; D remains unclear. The germline V gene encodes CDR1 MNHNS and CDR2 SASEGT. Trimming took off 5 bases at V and 0 bases at J, with 13 bases between the two ends. This CDR3 is 15 amino acids long. CDR3 nucleotide sequence: TGTGCCAGCAGTCCCAGAATGCGGGCTAACTATGGCTACACCTTC. It encodes CASSPRMRANYGYTF.

This chain's CDR3 is CASIGVGGFTDTQYF. DNA of the CDR3: TGTGCCAGCATTGGAGTAGGTGGATTCACAGATACGCAGTATTTT. The chain is built from TRBV2 and TRBJ2-3; D gene uncertain. The CDR3 extends over 15 amino acids. The ends were cut back, 7 bases at V and 2 bases at J, with 16 bases in the middle. Germline lookup yields CDR1 SNHLY and CDR2 FYNNEI.

V and J are TRBV10-3 and TRBJ2-1; TRBD2 is a possible D gene (6 bases). CDR1 and CDR2 from the germline V gene are ENHRY and SYGVKD. Trimming stripped 3 bases from V and 9 bases from J, with 12 bases between. CDR3 length: 13 residues. The CDR3 DNA reads as TGTGCCATCAGTGAACCAGGGCGGGGTGAGCAGTTCTTC. It specifies CAISEPGRGEQFF.

A note on this clonotype: At one of its ends the junction is not consistent with the germline gene, which may arise from a read error. This sequence joins TRBV6-4 and TRBJ2-3; 12 positions agree with TRBD2. The germline CDR1 and CDR2 sequences are MRHNA and SNTAGT. The CDR3 covers 15 residues. The CDR3: CAGSETSGGTDTQYF. The CDR3 DNA is TGTGCCGGCAGTGAAACTAGCGGGGGGACAGATACGCAGTATTTT.

The chain employs TRBV27 and TRBJ2-7, with 8 bases lining up with TRBD1. Per germline, CDR1 MNHEY and CDR2 SMNVEV (reference sequence). With V trimmed by 6 bases and J by 4 bases, 8 bases remained unmatched. CDR3 length equals 14 residues. CDR3 amino acids: CASRGRQGAYEQYF. The CDR3 DNA is TGTGCCAGCAGGGGACGTCAGGGGGCGTACGAGCAGTACTTC.

The chain uses TRBV11-2 and TRBJ2-1, with 7 bases that match TRBD2. The CDR3 is 15 residues long. The V gene end was trimmed by 8 bases and the J gene end by 0 bases; junction bases not matched to a gene: 7. Germline CDR1 and CDR2: SGHAT and FQNNGV. The CDR3 DNA reads as TGTGCCAGCCGTCCTTCGGGGGGCTCCTACAATGAGCAGTTCTTC. Translated: CASRPSGGSYNEQFF.

Of note for this clonotype: This sequence may be a read error, since a much larger clone differs from it by one base. The chain carries TRBV7-9 and TRBJ2-1; 8 positions agree with TRBD2. The CDR3 extends over 14 amino acids. Looked up from germline, CDR1 is SEHNR and CDR2 is FQNEAQ (reference sequence). The junction had 7 bases not matched to a gene; V was cut back by 7 bases and J by 5 bases. The CDR3 sequence: CASIWAGGNNEQFF. The CDR3 nucleotides read TGTGCCAGCATATGGGCGGGGGGCAACAATGAGCAGTTCTTC.

The chain is built from TRBV27 and TRBJ2-2; 7 nucleotides match TRBD2. The trim removed 0 bases at V and 1 base at J, leaving 2 bases unmatched. Germline V gives CDR1 MNHEY, CDR2 SMNVEV (reference sequence). This CDR3 contains 16 residues. CDR3 region: CASSLSGGWNTGELFF. Written as DNA, the CDR3 is TGTGCCAGCAGTTTATCGGGAGGGTGGAACACCGGGGAGCTGTTTTTT.

The chain recombines TRBV5-1 with TRBJ1-6, with no clear D. This CDR3 spans 19 amino acids. Between the trimmed V and J ends, which lost 0 bases and 0 bases, there was a span of 16 bases. Germline V gene sequence: CDR1 SGHRS, CDR2 YFSETQ. The CDR3 protein is CASSLVFGRQDSYNSPLHF. The CDR3 DNA sequence: TGCGCCAGCAGCTTGGTCTTCGGCAGACAAGACTCCTATAATTCACCCCTCCACTTT.

The chain couples TRBV7-2 to TRBJ1-5; 11 nucleotides align to TRBD1. Germline lookup yields CDR1 SGHTA and CDR2 FQGNSA. The CDR3 contains 16 residues. Losses at the gene ends were 4 bases for V and 5 bases for J; bases not matched to a gene: 7. CDR3 residues: CASSYGGTGGDQPQHF. DNA for the CDR3: TGTGCCAGCAGCTACGGGGGGACAGGGGGAGATCAGCCCCAGCATTTT.

This rearrangement joins TRBV7-2 to TRBJ1-2; D is ambiguous. With 5 bases removed from V and 4 bases from J, the gap between germline ends came to 14 bases. CDR1 and CDR2 (germline): SGHTA, FQGNSA. This CDR3 has 14 amino acids. CDR3 coding DNA: TGTGCCAGCAGCAGTGGCGGGGTCGGCTATGGCTACACCTTC. It yields the protein CASSSGGVGYGYTF.

With regard to this clonotype: A read error may produce the germline difference seen at one junction end. The rearrangement links TRBV29-1 to TRBJ2-4, with TRBD1 identical over 7 bases. This CDR3 is built from 13 residues. CDR1 SQVTM and CDR2 ANQGSEA come from the germline V gene. DNA for the CDR3: TGCAGCGTTCAGGGGGTGAACAAAAACATGCAGTACTTC. Amino acid sequence: CSVQGVNKNMQYF. The full variable domain, completed using reference TRBV29-1 and TRBJ2-4, is SAVISQKPSRDICQRGTSLTIQCQVDSQVTMMFWYRQQPGQSLTLIATANQGSEATYESGFVIDKFPISRPNLTFSTLTVSNMSPEDSSIYLCSVQGVNKNMQYFGAGTRLSVL.

V gene TRBV6-2 or TRBV6-3 combines with J gene TRBJ1-1; D not certain. Germline V gene data show CDR1 as MNHEY and CDR2 as SVGEGT. Trimming stripped 5 bases from V and 0 bases from J, with 13 bases between. The CDR3 runs 15 residues. The CDR3 DNA reads TGTGCCAGCAGTGTTACCGGATCTATGAACACTGAAGCTTTCTTT. The encoded protein is CASSVTGSMNTEAFF.

This clonotype has more than one count but fewer than ten. This chain uses TRBV29-1 with TRBJ2-5; 7 nucleotides align to TRBD2. Germline lookup yields CDR1 SQVTM and CDR2 ANQGSEA. CDR3 length: 13 amino acids. V lost 5 bases and J lost 3; bases outside the gene matches: 6. CDR3 sequence (DNA): TGCAGCGTTTCTGGGGAGGGAGAAGAGACCCAGTACTTC. Its protein is CSVSGEGEETQYF.

J is TRBJ2-7 and V is TRBV2; tentative D call: TRBD2 (5 bases). Germline lookup yields CDR1 SNHLY and CDR2 FYNNEI. This CDR3 region has 14 residues. With 3 bases removed from V and 1 base from J, the gap between germline ends came to 10 bases. The CDR3 loop is CASSERERSYEQYF. The CDR3, as DNA: TGTGCCAGCAGTGAGAGGGAGAGGTCCTACGAGCAGTACTTC. The complete variable domain, with remaining parts taken from reference TRBV2 and TRBJ2-7, reads EPEVTQTPSHQVTQMGQEVILRCVPISNHLYFYWYRQILGQKVEFLVSFYNNEISEKSEIFDDQFSVERPDGSNFTLKIRSTKLEDSAMYFCASSERERSYEQYFGPGTRLTVT.

This clonotype was seen a few times. This chain connects TRBV5-1 to TRBJ1-5; no definite D call. V was shortened by 0 bases and J by 1 base, with 11 bases between the two germline ends. Germline CDR1 and CDR2: SGHRS and YFSETQ. CDR3 length: 16 residues. CDR3 sequence reads: CASSLGVRGSNQPQHF. Written as DNA, the CDR3 is TGCGCCAGCAGCTTGGGAGTCCGCGGGAGCAATCAGCCCCAGCATTTT.

The chain is built from TRBV4-2 and TRBJ2-7; 12 bases match TRBD2. V was clipped by 6 bases and J by 2 bases; unmatched bases: 23. The germline V gene has CDR1 LGHNA and CDR2 YNFKEQ. This CDR3 is 21 amino acids long. CDR3 nucleotides: TGTGCCAGCAGGGACAAGTTGGCGGTGACTAGCGGGGGAAAACGTACCTACGAGCAGTACTTC. Translating gives CASRDKLAVTSGGKRTYEQYF.

J is TRBJ2-7 and V is TRBV12-3 or TRBV12-4; D call uncertain. V was trimmed by 1 base and J by 6 bases, leaving 7 bases between them. The CDR3 consists of 12 residues. Here the CDR3 reads CASSLEVSEQYF. The CDR3 coding sequence is TGTGCCAGCAGTTTAGAGGTTTCCGAGCAGTACTTC.

CDR3 protein: CASKLHHEQYF. CDR3 nucleotide sequence: TGTGCCAGCAAACTGCACCACGAGCAGTACTTC. The chain is built from TRBV7-2 and TRBJ2-1; D is ambiguous. The J call may be faulty, since TRBJ2-7 better matches the DNA end. The CDR3 consists of 11 residues. The germline CDR1 and CDR2 sequences are SGHTA and FQGNSA.